This T cell receptor (beta chain) was captured in a study of cytomegalovirus exposure and HLA in healthy donors. The protocol was immunoSEQ multiplex PCR, while the TCRdb copy is restricted to in-frame clones and leaves out a portion. The data show about 73,000 clones, with roughly 90% seen just once and approximately 4.2% held by the top ten. The CDR3 runs 17 residues. The V gene's germline CDR1 is MGHDK and CDR2 SYGVNS. V lost 1 base, J lost 6 bases, and 12 bases stayed unmatched. Specimen: PBMCs. The source is a woman in her late teens or twenties in good health and CMV-seropositive. The rearrangement links TRBV25-1 to TRBJ2-3; TRBD2 matches at 8 bases. CDR3 residues: CASSEFGGLGGTDTQYF. CDR3 bases: TGTGCCAGCAGTGAATTTGGGGGACTAGGTGGGACCGATACGCAGTATTTT.